This TCR beta chain is drawn from a study of T cells in Graves' hyperthyroidism and ophthalmopathy. Study-wide findings and caveats: Blood samples included most of the expanded thyroid clonotypes exceeding 0.001.

Germline V gene sequence: CDR1 SGHTA, CDR2 FQGTGA. After removal of 3 bases from V and 12 bases from J, the junction contained 10 bases not matched to a gene. This CDR3 spans 14 amino acids. To note about this clonotype: Its antigen is currently unknown. A much bigger clone sits one base away, suggesting this may be a read error.

From RNA transcripts, TCR beta CDR3 regions were amplified. HTBI primers drove first-round RT-PCR of the TCR CDR3. Each CDR3 protein gets one entry after TCRdb re-called the multiplex PCR reads with MiXCR. The repertoire holds around 420,000 distinct CDR3 sequences, with around 14% as singletons. Sequenced input: blood. The chain couples TRBV7-3 to TRBJ2-1; 8 bases are a match to TRBD2. The receptor comes from a woman aged 18-29 years with Graves' hyperthyroidism. The CDR3 region is CASSLSGGVSGQFF. The CDR3 nucleotides read TGTGCCAGCAGCTTGTCCGGGGGGGTTAGTGGGCAGTTCTTC.